Presented here are 13 T cell receptor beta chains from one specimen sequenced in a study of T cells after yellow fever vaccination. A single record per CDR3 protein comes from TCRdb applying MiXCR to the 5' RACE reads. This table has a few hundred thousand distinct CDR3 sequences, 19% appearing once. The sample was PBMCs, taken 15 days after the yellow fever booster vaccination. All receptors derive from a young man who received the YFV17D yellow fever vaccine.

This clonotype was detected a few times. This rearrangement joins TRBV4-3 to TRBJ2-1; 7 bases match TRBD2. The CDR3 has 17 amino acids. CDR1 is LGHNA and CDR2 is YSLEER in the germline V gene. V gave up 0 bases and J gave up 4 bases; unmatched junction bases: 9. CDR3 nucleotide sequence: TGCGCCAGCAGCCAAGATCGCGCTAGCGGCACTTACAATGAGCAGTTCTTC. The encoded protein is CASSQDRASGTYNEQFF.

The chain has TRBV11-2 and TRBJ2-1; 10 nucleotides align to TRBD1. This CDR3 has 16 residues. Per germline, CDR1 SGHAT and CDR2 FQNNGV. The V and J ends lost 5 bases and 2 bases, in that order; junction bases with no gene match: 6. DNA of the CDR3: TGTGCCAGCAGCAACCCCGGACAGGGGGCCTACAATGAGCAGTTCTTC. Translated: CASSNPGQGAYNEQFF.

The gene calls are TRBV6-5 and TRBJ1-1; tentative D call: TRBD1 (6 bases). Trimming took off 4 bases at V and 5 bases at J, with 8 bases between the two ends. Germline-derived CDR1 and CDR2 are MNHEY and SVGAGI. The CDR3 spans 12 residues. As DNA, the CDR3 is TGTGCCAGCAGTTCGACAGGAACTGAAGCTTTCTTT. This sequence encodes CASSSTGTEAFF.

This clonotype occurred a few times. The CDR3 coding sequence is TGCGCCAGCCTGAGGGCGGGTGCACACTCCTACGAGCAGTACTTC. Amino acids: CASLRAGAHSYEQYF. The rearrangement joins TRBV4-3 to TRBJ2-7; perhaps TRBD2 as D (5 bases). The ends were cut back, 8 bases at V and 0 bases at J, with 17 bases in the middle. The CDR3 runs 15 residues. Germline V lookup: CDR1 LGHNA, CDR2 YSLEER.

V and J are TRBV14 and TRBJ2-3; 8 bases fit TRBD2. Trimming at V came to 0 bases and at J to 11 bases, leaving 10 bases not matched to a gene. The germline CDR1 and CDR2 sequences are SGHDN and FVKESK. CDR3 length: 15 amino acids. This CDR3 reads CASSQDFAGGSMQYF. Here the CDR3 DNA reads TGTGCCAGCAGCCAAGACTTTGCGGGAGGCAGTATGCAGTATTTT.

This clonotype was observed a handful of times. The chain has TRBV27 and TRBJ2-5; 7 bases match TRBD2. Germline CDR1 is MNHEY and CDR2 is SMNVEV (reference sequence). CDR3 size: 13 residues. In DNA, the CDR3 is TGTGAGGGTTGGCGGGAGCGGCGGGAGACCCAGTACTTC. The encoded protein is CEGWRERRETQYF.

This clonotype was seen a handful of times. This chain uses TRBV15 with TRBJ2-1; 12 nucleotides agree with TRBD2. The CDR3 runs 16 residues. V dropped 2 bases and J dropped 4; count of bases not matched to a gene: 3. Germline V gene lookup returns CDR1 LNHNV and CDR2 YYDKDF (reference sequence). CDR3 coding DNA: TGTGCCACCAGCAGACCGGGACTAGCGGGTTACAATGAGCAGTTCTTC. Amino acid sequence: CATSRPGLAGYNEQFF.

This clonotype was seen a handful of times. The V and J genes are TRBV29-1 and TRBJ2-2, with D perhaps TRBD1 (6 bases). The CDR3 length is 14 residues. The germline V gene has CDR1 SQVTM and CDR2 ANQGSEA. V was pared by 4 bases and J by 2 bases, with 11 bases between. The CDR3 here is CSVGAGVNTGELFF. The CDR3, as DNA: TGCAGCGTTGGCGCAGGGGTAAACACCGGGGAGCTGTTTTTT.

There are a few counts of this clonotype. This chain connects TRBV5-5 to TRBJ1-2; D is uncertain. The V gene lost 1 base and the J gene lost 6 bases, with 10 bases spanning the gap. From germline, CDR1 is SGHKS and CDR2 YYEKEE (reference sequence). The CDR3 consists of 13 residues. CDR3 amino acids: CASSLPSAHGYTF. The CDR3 nucleotides read TGTGCCAGCAGCTTGCCGTCTGCGCATGGCTACACCTTC. Combining the CDR3 with reference TRBV5-5 and TRBJ1-2 gives the whole variable domain DAGVTQSPTHLIKTRGQQVTLRCSPISGHKSVSWYQQVLGQGPQFIFQYYEKEERGRGNFPDRFSARQFPNYSSELNVNALLLGDSALYLCASSLPSAHGYTFGSGTRLTVV.

This clonotype was counted between two and nine times. This chain joins TRBV20-1 and TRBJ2-3; D is unresolved. The CDR3 runs to 13 residues. With 3 bases removed from V and 2 bases from J, the gap between germline ends came to 9 bases. The germline gives CDR1 DFQATT, CDR2 SNEGSKA (reference sequence). The CDR3 DNA sequence: TGCAGTGCTAGTCACCCGCCCACAGATACGCAGTATTTT. This sequence encodes CSASHPPTDTQYF.

This clonotype was picked up a small number of times. V usage is TRBV20-1 and J usage is TRBJ2-7; 12 positions match TRBD2. The V gene end was trimmed by 1 base and the J gene end by 5 bases; junction bases not matched to a gene: 3. The CDR3 contains 14 residues. Germline V gene sequence: CDR1 DFQATT, CDR2 SNEGSKA (reference sequence). The CDR3 nucleotides are TGCAGTGCTAGAGGACTAGCGGGAGAACACGAGCAGTACTTC. Residues: CSARGLAGEHEQYF.

This clonotype showed up just a few times. In DNA, the CDR3 is TGTGCCAGCAGTTCCCCGGGGAGGGGCGATTCACCCCTCCACTTT. It is translated as CASSSPGRGDSPLHF. This sequence joins TRBV6-5 and TRBJ1-6; D might be TRBD1 (5 bases). The CDR3 runs 15 residues. V was pared by 4 bases and J by 8 bases, with 15 bases between. CDR1 is MNHEY, CDR2 SVGAGI, per germline.

The sample holds a few counts of this clonotype. This rearrangement joins TRBV28 to TRBJ1-2; the D is unclear. V shed 1 base and J shed 6 bases, with 6 bases lying between them. Germline V CDR1 and CDR2: MDHEN, SYDVKM. The CDR3 is 12 residues long. CDR3 nucleotide sequence: TGTGCCAGCAGTTTATCCGTACATGGCTACACCTTC. It encodes CASSLSVHGYTF.